The 25 T cell receptor beta chains reported below all come from one sample, sequenced in a study of blood T cell repertoires in COVID-19. This table comes from immunoSEQ multiplex PCR, and its TCRdb copy is limited to in-frame clones, with some not included. The data hold roughly 160,000 clones, with just over 90% observed a single time. The sequenced material came from peripheral blood. The origin of the receptors is a man younger than 35 with acute or convalescent COVID-19.

The genes are TRBV27 and TRBJ1-5, with 8 bases identical to TRBD1. With 4 bases clipped from V and 4 bases from J, the junction kept 9 bases outside the gene matches. Germline V lookup: CDR1 MNHEY, CDR2 SMNVEV (reference sequence). The CDR3 runs 16 residues. The CDR3 bases are TGTGCCAGCAGTTCCCGGAGGACAGGGACGAATCAGCCCCAGCATTTT. Translated: CASSSRRTGTNQPQHF.

The genes are TRBV4-2 and TRBJ1-1; weak D call: TRBD1 (6 bases). V was clipped by 0 bases and J by 1 base, with 15 bases between them. Looked up from germline, CDR1 is LGHNA and CDR2 is YNFKEQ. The CDR3 totals 17 residues. As DNA, the CDR3 is TGTGCCAGCAGCCAAGAGACGGTACAGGGCCCGAACACTGAAGCTTTCTTT. Protein sequence: CASSQETVQGPNTEAFF.

V gene TRBV3-1 (or the pseudogene TRBV3-2) combines with J gene TRBJ1-1; 9 bases agree with TRBD1. Germline V gene lookup returns CDR1 LGHDT and CDR2 YNNKEL (reference sequence). The junction had 0 bases not matched to a gene; V was cut back by 1 base and J by 6 bases. This CDR3 has 13 residues. In nucleotides, the CDR3 is TGTGCCAGCAGCCAAGGGACAGGGGCTGAAGCTTTCTTT. This translates into CASSQGTGAEAFF.

The chain joins TRBV7-9 to TRBJ2-7, with D tentatively TRBD1 (5 bases). This CDR3 contains 15 residues. The germline CDR1 and CDR2 sequences are SEHNR and FQNEAQ (reference sequence). V was pared by 1 base and J by 2 bases, with 12 bases between. The CDR3 sequence is CASSLGGHGPYEQYF. In nucleotides, the CDR3 is TGTGCCAGCAGCTTAGGCGGACACGGACCCTACGAGCAGTACTTC.

The chain uses TRBV18 and TRBJ1-2; TRBD1 might be the D (5 bases). The CDR3 runs 14 residues. V shed 4 bases and J shed 1 base, with 10 bases lying between them. Germline CDR1 reads KGHSH; CDR2 reads LQKENI. The CDR3 here is CASSQGAGNYGYTF. CDR3 sequence (DNA): TGTGCCAGCTCACAAGGGGCTGGTAACTATGGCTACACCTTC.

The V gene is TRBV7-6, the J gene TRBJ1-2, with 8 bases that match TRBD1. There are 16 residues in the CDR3. V trimming: 3 bases; J trimming: 0 bases; junction bases outside the gene matches: 6. Germline CDR1 reads SGHVS; CDR2 reads FNYEAQ. The CDR3: CASSFSQGATNYGYTF. CDR3 nucleotides: TGTGCCAGCAGCTTTTCTCAGGGGGCTACTAACTATGGCTACACCTTC.

The CDR3 DNA is TGTGCCAGCGCGGGTCGGAGCTCCTATAATTCACCCCTCCACTTT. Translation: CASAGRSSYNSPLHF. The chain couples TRBV6-5 to TRBJ1-6; D is unresolved. CDR1 is MNHEY and CDR2 is SVGAGI in the germline V gene. The CDR3 spans 15 residues. The V end lost 8 bases, the J end lost 0 bases, and 11 bases lay between the germline ends.

This chain links TRBV6-6 with TRBJ1-2; possible D gene TRBD1, 6 bases. V was clipped by 10 bases and J by 5 bases, with 17 bases between them. Germline V gene data show CDR1 as MNHNY and CDR2 as SVGAGI (reference sequence). This CDR3 region has 13 residues. The DNA for the CDR3 is TGTGCCACCACCAGAGGGGGAAATTATGGCTACACCTTC. Protein sequence: CATTRGGNYGYTF.

The V call is TRBV5-8, the J call TRBJ2-7; a weak D match, TRBD2 (5 bases). Trimming removed 6 bases at V and 1 base at J, with 14 bases between. Germline V gene lookup returns CDR1 SGHTS and CDR2 YDEGEE. The CDR3 is 14 residues long. The CDR3 sequence: CASTHRSGSYEQYF. The CDR3, as DNA: TGTGCCAGCACCCATCGAAGCGGTTCCTACGAGCAGTACTTC.

The V and J genes are TRBV4-2 and TRBJ2-1, with 11 nucleotides matching TRBD2. The CDR3 covers 16 residues. V lost 0 bases, J lost 8 bases, and 6 bases stayed unmatched. The germline CDR1 and CDR2 sequences are LGHNA and YNFKEQ. The DNA for the CDR3 is TGTGCCAGCAGCCAAGATCGGGGTAGCGGGGGGGATGAGCAGTTCTTC. Amino acid sequence: CASSQDRGSGGDEQFF.

The chain recombines TRBV30 with TRBJ2-3; TRBD1 matches 9 bases. Germline CDR1 GTSNPN, CDR2 SVGIG (reference sequence). The V segment lost 3 bases and the J segment 3 bases; nucleotides outside the gene matches: 4. This CDR3 region has 14 residues. CDR3 loop: CAWRSTGGTDTQYF. CDR3 coding DNA: TGTGCCTGGAGGTCGACAGGGGGGACAGATACGCAGTATTTT.

This clone has just one count. This chain uses TRBV19 with TRBJ2-7; 7 positions match TRBD2. The CDR3 totals 14 residues. V was pared by 4 bases and J by 5 bases, with 8 bases of the junction left unmatched. Germline CDR1 and CDR2: LNHDA and SQIVND (reference sequence). The CDR3 DNA is TGTGCCAGTAGTAAAGAGGGGAGGGCCAACGAGCAGTACTTC. Protein product: CASSKEGRANEQYF.

The V call is TRBV19, the J call TRBJ1-2, with D uncertain. Trimming cost V 1 base and J 3 bases, with 12 bases left between them. Germline assignment: CDR1 LNHDA and CDR2 SQIVND (reference sequence). The CDR3 totals 15 residues. CDR3 nucleotide sequence: TGTGCCAGTAGTATAGTAGGAGGATATGACTATGGCTACACCTTC. Translation: CASSIVGGYDYGYTF. Together with reference TRBV19 and TRBJ1-2, the CDR3 gives the full variable domain: DGGITQSPKYLFRKEGQNVTLSCEQNLNHDAMYWYRQDPGQGLRLIYYSQIVNDFQKGDIAEGYSVSREKKESFPLTVTSAQKNPTAFYLCASSIVGGYDYGYTFGSGTRLTVV.

The chain has TRBV12-3 or TRBV12-4 and TRBJ1-1; D gene ambiguous. The CDR3 sequence is 11 residues long. V was cut by 5 bases and J by 6 bases, with 7 bases left in between. The CDR3 loop is CASSRWSEAFF. The CDR3 DNA follows: TGTGCCAGCAGTCGGTGGTCTGAAGCTTTCTTT.

The chain has TRBV24-1 and TRBJ1-1, with TRBD1 matching 8 bases. V lost 3 bases and J lost 3; bases outside the gene matches: 2. CDR1 is KGHDR, CDR2 SFDVKD, per germline. The CDR3 contains 14 residues. The CDR3 DNA reads TGTGCCACCAGTGATCCGGGACAGGACACTGAAGCTTTCTTT. It yields the protein CATSDPGQDTEAFF.

In the case of this clone: Other DNA sequences in this sample translate to the same CDR3. This sequence joins TRBV7-2 and TRBJ1-2; D not resolved. Germline values: CDR1 SGHTA, CDR2 FQGNSA. The CDR3 extends over 12 amino acids. The V end lost 1 base, the J end lost 5 bases, and 5 bases lay between the germline ends. The CDR3, as DNA: TGTGCCAGCAGCTTAGAATCATATGGCTACACCTTC. This sequence encodes CASSLESYGYTF.

This rearrangement joins TRBV10-2 to TRBJ2-1, with 14 bases lining up with TRBD2. Germline assignment: CDR1 WSHSY and CDR2 SAAADI. With V trimmed by 9 bases and J by 0 bases, 10 bases remained unmatched. This CDR3 region has 18 residues. The CDR3 here is CASPPGLAGARSYNEQFF. The CDR3 DNA follows: TGCGCCAGTCCTCCGGGACTAGCGGGGGCTCGCTCCTACAATGAGCAGTTCTTC.

This clone was counted a single time. The rearrangement links TRBV18 to TRBJ2-7, with D perhaps matching TRBD2 (5 bases). CDR3 length: 15 amino acids. With 0 bases removed from V and 0 bases from J, the gap between germline ends came to 9 bases. Germline loops: CDR1 KGHSH, CDR2 LQKENI. The chain's CDR3 is CASSPPRAGSYEQYF. CDR3 nucleotides: TGTGCCAGCTCACCACCGCGGGCAGGCTCCTACGAGCAGTACTTC. The entire variable domain, with the rest obtained from reference TRBV18 and TRBJ2-7, is as follows: NAGVMQNPRHLVRRRGQEARLRCSPMKGHSHVYWYRQLPEEGLKFMVYLQKENIIDESGMPKERFSAEFPKEGPSILRIQQVVRGDSAAYFCASSPPRAGSYEQYFGPGTRLTVT.

This clone has a single count. The chain carries TRBV19 and TRBJ2-3, with D tentatively TRBD1 (6 bases). Trimming cost V 2 bases and J 5 bases, with 11 bases left between them. Germline lookup yields CDR1 LNHDA and CDR2 SQIVND (reference sequence). The CDR3 has 14 residues. DNA of the CDR3: TGTGCCAGTAGTATACTTACAGGGCTAGATACGCAGTATTTT. Translated: CASSILTGLDTQYF.

The chain couples TRBV3-1 (or the pseudogene TRBV3-2) to TRBJ1-2; maybe TRBD1 (6 bases). The V and J ends lost 6 bases and 8 bases respectively, with 13 bases between them. There are 12 residues in the CDR3. In germline, CDR1 is LGHDT, CDR2 YNNKEL (reference sequence). Written as DNA, the CDR3 is TGTGCCAGCAGTCCCCGGGGGGCCGGCTACACCTTC. Protein sequence: CASSPRGAGYTF.

This chain joins TRBV3-1 (or the pseudogene TRBV3-2) and TRBJ2-7; D remains unclear. The CDR3 loop spans 15 amino acids. Trimming shortened V by 1 base and J by 5 bases, and 15 bases separated the two germline ends. Germline CDR1 LGHDT, CDR2 YNNKEL (reference sequence). CDR3 region: CASSQGALDVDEQYF. The CDR3 DNA follows: TGTGCCAGCAGCCAAGGCGCACTTGATGTCGACGAGCAGTACTTC.

V usage is TRBV5-1 and J usage is TRBJ2-7; a weak D match, TRBD1 (5 bases). The CDR3 contains 16 residues. Germline V gene data show CDR1 as SGHRS and CDR2 as YFSETQ. Trimming pared 3 bases from V and 2 bases from J, leaving 18 bases between. The DNA for the CDR3 is TGCGCCAGCAGCTCAGTAGGACAAAAGGGGACCTACGAGCAGTACTTC. It codes for CASSSVGQKGTYEQYF.

The gene calls are TRBV30 and TRBJ1-1; D possibly corresponds to TRBD1 (5 bases). The ends were cut back, 4 bases at V and 5 bases at J, with 17 bases in the middle. The CDR3 runs 14 residues. Germline CDR1 reads GTSNPN; CDR2 reads SVGIG (reference sequence). The CDR3 DNA sequence: TGTGCCTGGAAAGCAGGGCGTCCGAATACTGAAGCTTTCTTT. This sequence encodes CAWKAGRPNTEAFF.

The chain links TRBV21-1 to TRBJ2-1; the table's D call, TRBD1, was not checked against the DNA. TRBV21-1 is noted as a pseudogene. The CDR3 contains 15 residues. In DNA, the CDR3 is TGTGCCAGCAGCCCGCCTGGTCCAGGGGGCAATGAGCAGTTCTTC. Translating gives CASSPPGPGGNEQFF.

This chain connects TRBV9 to TRBJ2-1; D remains ambiguous. The V gene's germline CDR1 is SGDLS and CDR2 YYNGEE. The CDR3 loop spans 13 amino acids. V was shortened by 0 bases and J by 4 bases, with 5 bases between the two germline ends. This CDR3 reads CASSVASYNEQFF. The CDR3 DNA reads TGTGCCAGCAGCGTAGCCAGTTACAATGAGCAGTTCTTC.